These T cell receptor beta chains were read from a single sample in a study of T cells in Graves' hyperthyroidism and ophthalmopathy. Each CDR3 protein gets one entry after TCRdb re-called the multiplex PCR reads with MiXCR. The data hold over 700,000 distinct CDR3 sequences, with around a sixth observed a single time. The material sequenced was blood. These receptors were taken from a woman between 45 and 60 years old with Graves' hyperthyroidism that later progressed to Graves' ophthalmopathy. The CDR3 runs from the conserved cysteine through the conserved F or W. The order of the fields is CDR3 length, D gene, J gene, V gene, clone size, CDR3 protein, CDR3 DNA. The D gene is left open where the match is weak. A clone size is listed for some rows: how often the clone was seen (once, few, many), or a class if it is expanded.

15 NA TRBJ2-6 TRBV28 NA CASRNPSSGANVLTF TGTGCCAGCAGAAACCCGAGCTCTGGGGCCAACGTCCTGACTTTC
17 TRBD1 TRBJ1-3 TRBV6-5 NA CASSYSDRRGSGNTIYF TGTGCCAGCAGTTACTCCGATCGCAGGGGGAGTGGAAACACCATATATTTT
15 NA TRBJ1-1 TRBV29-1 NA CSVSGANLENTEAFF TGCAGCGTTTCGGGGGCTAATCTTGAGAACACTGAAGCTTTCTTT
13 NA TRBJ1-4 TRBV12-3/TRBV12-4 NA CASSSTTNEKLFF TGTGCCAGCAGTTCCACAACTAATGAAAAACTGTTTTTT
14 NA TRBJ1-3 TRBV11-2 few CASSLGSAGNTIYF TGTGCCAGCAGCTTAGGCAGTGCTGGAAACACCATATATTTT
16 NA TRBJ1-1 TRBV20-1 NA CSADPPLALVNTEAFF TGCAGTGCCGATCCCCCCCTAGCTCTTGTGAACACTGAAGCTTTCTTT
15 NA TRBJ1-5 TRBV3-1 many CASSQDLGSNQPQHF TGTGCCAGCAGCCAAGATCTGGGTAGCAATCAGCCCCAGCATTTT
14 NA TRBJ2-2 TRBV20-1 NA CSAAGQTNTGELFF TGCAGTGCTGCGGGACAAACGAACACCGGGGAGCTGTTTTTT
13 NA TRBJ2-7 TRBV20-1 many CSAKADSPYEQYF TGCAGTGCCAAGGCTGACTCCCCCTACGAGCAGTACTTC
14 TRBD1 TRBJ2-2 TRBV10-1 NA CASSSDRGTGELFF TGCGCCAGCAGCTCGGACAGGGGAACCGGGGAGCTGTTTTTT
13 NA TRBJ1-2 TRBV7-9 NA CASSGSGYYGYTF TGTGCCAGCAGCGGTTCAGGGTATTATGGCTACACCTTC
15 NA TRBJ1-5 TRBV5-6 NA CASSSRGIINQPQHF TGTGCCAGCAGCTCAAGGGGGATAATTAATCAGCCCCAGCATTTT
13 TRBD2 TRBJ2-3 TRBV30 few CAASGGVRDTQYF TGTGCCGCCAGCGGGGGGGTGAGGGATACGCAGTATTTT
12 NA TRBJ1-3 TRBV20-1 NA CSAREPANTIYF TGCAGTGCTAGAGAGCCGGCGAACACCATATATTTT
15 NA TRBJ2-1 TRBV12-3/TRBV12-4 many CASSFGSQTYNEQFF TGTGCCAGCAGTTTCGGTAGTCAAACCTACAATGAGCAGTTCTTC
16 NA TRBJ1-3 TRBV3-1 NA CASRPSPNLSGNTIYF TGTGCCAGCAGACCCTCCCCAAACCTGTCTGGAAACACCATATATTTT
15 TRBD1 TRBJ1-5 TRBV12-3/TRBV12-4 many CASSLRGQVNQPQHF TGTGCCAGCAGTTTACGTGGACAGGTAAATCAGCCCCAGCATTTT
19 NA TRBJ2-2 TRBV9 few CASSVAPSIQGANTGELFF TGTGCCAGCAGCGTAGCTCCTTCTATACAAGGGGCCAACACCGGGGAGCTGTTTTTT
16 NA TRBJ2-1 TRBV7-9 NA CASTAMAGVLYNEQFF TGTGCCAGCACCGCTATGGCTGGGGTCCTCTACAATGAGCAGTTCTTC
14 NA TRBJ1-1 TRBV20-1 many CSARTLQGDTEAFF TGCAGTGCTAGGACCCTCCAGGGAGACACTGAAGCTTTCTTT
17 TRBD1 TRBJ2-2 TRBV7-3 few CASSLNPDRRNTGELFF TGTGCCAGCAGCTTAAATCCGGACAGGCGGAACACCGGGGAGCTGTTTTTT
16 TRBD1 TRBJ2-1 TRBV12-3/TRBV12-4 NA CASSFAGQGINNEQFF TGTGCCAGCAGTTTTGCCGGACAGGGGATCAATAATGAGCAGTTCTTC
13 TRBD1 TRBJ1-4 TRBV7-8 few CASTIRTGEKLFF TGTGCCAGCACCATACGGACAGGCGAAAAACTGTTTTTT
13 NA TRBJ1-1 TRBV12-3/TRBV12-4 many CASSPGQTTEAFF TGTGCCAGCAGCCCAGGACAGACGACTGAAGCTTTCTTT